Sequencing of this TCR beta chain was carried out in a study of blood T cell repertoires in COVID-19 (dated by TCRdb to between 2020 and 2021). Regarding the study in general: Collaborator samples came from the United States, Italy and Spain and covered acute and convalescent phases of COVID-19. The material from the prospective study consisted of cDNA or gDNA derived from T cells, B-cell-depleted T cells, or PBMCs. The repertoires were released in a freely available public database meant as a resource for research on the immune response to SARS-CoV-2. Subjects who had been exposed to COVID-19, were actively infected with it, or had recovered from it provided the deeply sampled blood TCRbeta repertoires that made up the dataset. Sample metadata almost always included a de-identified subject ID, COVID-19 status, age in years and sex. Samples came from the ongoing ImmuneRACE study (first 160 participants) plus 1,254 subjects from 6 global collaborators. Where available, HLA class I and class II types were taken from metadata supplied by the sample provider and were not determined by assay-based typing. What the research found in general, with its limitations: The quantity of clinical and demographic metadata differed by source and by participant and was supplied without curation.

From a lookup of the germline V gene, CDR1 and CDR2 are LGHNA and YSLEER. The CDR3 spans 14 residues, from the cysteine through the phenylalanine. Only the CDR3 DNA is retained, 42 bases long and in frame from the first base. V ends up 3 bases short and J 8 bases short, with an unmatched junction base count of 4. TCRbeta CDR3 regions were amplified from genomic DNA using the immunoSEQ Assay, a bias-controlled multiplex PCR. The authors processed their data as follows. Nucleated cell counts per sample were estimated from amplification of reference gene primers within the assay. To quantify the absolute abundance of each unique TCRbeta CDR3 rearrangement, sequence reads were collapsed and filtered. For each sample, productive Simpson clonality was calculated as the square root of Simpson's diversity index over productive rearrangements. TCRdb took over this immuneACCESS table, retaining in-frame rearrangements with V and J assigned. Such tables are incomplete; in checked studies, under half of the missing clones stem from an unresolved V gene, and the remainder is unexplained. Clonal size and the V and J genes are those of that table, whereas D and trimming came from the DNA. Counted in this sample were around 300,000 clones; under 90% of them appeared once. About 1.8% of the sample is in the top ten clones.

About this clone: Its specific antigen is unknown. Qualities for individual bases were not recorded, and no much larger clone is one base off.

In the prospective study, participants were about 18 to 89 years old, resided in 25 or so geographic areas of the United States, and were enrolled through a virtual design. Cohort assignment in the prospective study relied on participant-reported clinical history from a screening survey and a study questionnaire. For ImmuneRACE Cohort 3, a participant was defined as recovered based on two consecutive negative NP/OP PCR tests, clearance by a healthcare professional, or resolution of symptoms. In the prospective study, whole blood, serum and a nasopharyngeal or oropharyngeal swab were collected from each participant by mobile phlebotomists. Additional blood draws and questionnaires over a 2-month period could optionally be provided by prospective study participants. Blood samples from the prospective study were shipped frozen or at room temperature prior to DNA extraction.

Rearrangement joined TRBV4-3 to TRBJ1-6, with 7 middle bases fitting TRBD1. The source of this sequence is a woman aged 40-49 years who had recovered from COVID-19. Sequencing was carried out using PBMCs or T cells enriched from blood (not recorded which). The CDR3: CASSQTGYDSPLHF. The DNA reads TGCGCCAGCAGCCAGACAGGGTATGATTCACCCCTCCACTTT.